This paragraph covers one T cell receptor beta chain sequence. This CDR3 is built from 15 residues. Germline CDR1 is MGHDK and CDR2 is SYGVNS. Trimming removed 9 bases from V and 0 bases from J, with 18 bases in between. As processed by the authors: Reference gene primer amplification in the assay estimated nucleated cell counts. Assay used: immunoSEQ multiplex PCR; TCRdb lists only in-frame clones, some missing. The V and J calls and clone size were taken over from that table, and D and trimming were inferred from the DNA. The sample lists about 150,000 clones; 75% to 85% were seen once. The data were obtained in a study of blood T cell repertoires in COVID-19. Study-level background: Spain, Italy and the United States supplied samples that represented acute and convalescent COVID-19. The analysed material was cDNA or gDNA that came from T cells, B-cell-depleted T cells, or PBMCs.

The sequenced sample was peripheral blood. The clonotype was recovered from a woman aged 50 to 60 with acute or convalescent COVID-19. The chain couples TRBV25-1 to TRBJ2-7, with D perhaps matching TRBD2 (6 bases). This CDR3 reads CASGKDGGLSYEQYF. For the CDR3, the DNA is TGTGCCAGTGGGAAGGACGGAGGGCTCTCCTACGAGCAGTACTTC.